Included here is one T cell receptor (beta chain) sequence, with context. The CDR3 runs to 13 residues. V gave up 11 bases and J gave up 5 bases; unmatched junction bases: 11. In germline, CDR1 is MNHEY, CDR2 SVGAGI. The record originates from a study of blood T cell repertoires in COVID-19. On the study more broadly: Sites across the United States, Italy and Spain contributed samples from acute and convalescent COVID-19. PBMCs, B-cell-depleted T cells, or T cells provided the cDNA or gDNA that made up the material.

The authors' processing: It was from reference gene primer amplification that nucleated cell counts were estimated. Sequenced by immunoSEQ multiplex PCR; TCRdb stores in-frame clones only, minus some. D and trimming come from the DNA, and the V and J calls and clone size come from that table. The sample consists of hundreds of thousands of clones, roughly 83% of them appearing once. The V call is TRBV6-5, the J call TRBJ1-1, with TRBD1 matching 7 bases. The sequence derives from a woman in her sixties or seventies with active or convalescent COVID-19. Input material: peripheral blood. The CDR3 DNA follows: TGTGCCGGGGTTCGACAGGGAAATACTGAAGCTTTCTTT. Translating it yields CAGVRQGNTEAFF.